The 25 T cell receptor beta chains below were found in one sample sequenced in a study of blood T cell repertoires in COVID-19. Produced via immunoSEQ multiplex PCR; TCRdb's table is partial and in-frame only. Here the sample spans tens of thousands of clones, 65% to 85% being singletons. Input material: PBMCs or T cells enriched from blood (not recorded which). These receptors were obtained from a woman in her thirties or forties with acute COVID-19.

This clone was detected a few times. The chain has TRBV10-3 and TRBJ2-1, with 7 bases fitting TRBD1. CDR3 length equals 14 residues. Trimming at V came to 6 bases and at J to 7 bases, leaving 9 bases not matched to a gene. Germline values: CDR1 ENHRY, CDR2 SYGVKD. The CDR3 sequence: CAIRSGTAQNEQFF. CDR3 DNA: TGTGCCATCAGGTCCGGGACAGCCCAAAATGAGCAGTTCTTC.

The CDR3 region has the DNA TGCGCCAGCAGCTCTGAAACTAGCGCCTTGAGCTCCTACAATGAGCAGTTCTTC. It translates to CASSSETSALSSYNEQFF. This sequence joins TRBV5-1 and TRBJ2-1; TRBD2 matches 7 bases. The germline V gene has CDR1 SGHRS and CDR2 YFSETQ. Trimming cost V 3 bases and J 0 bases; bases outside gene matches: 12. The CDR3 spans 18 residues.

The J gene is TRBJ2-1, the V gene TRBV9, with a weak D call TRBD2 (6 bases). Trimming pared 0 bases from V and 5 bases from J, leaving 9 bases between. Germline CDR1 SGDLS, CDR2 YYNGEE. The CDR3 has 14 amino acids. The CDR3 spells CASSVGGGNNEQFF. The CDR3 nucleotides read TGTGCCAGCAGCGTAGGAGGCGGGAACAATGAGCAGTTCTTC.

The chain is built from TRBV6-6 and TRBJ2-1; 7 bases match TRBD1. Germline V lookup: CDR1 MNHNY, CDR2 SVGAGI (reference sequence). V was pared by 0 bases and J by 7 bases, with 3 bases of the junction left unmatched. This CDR3 is 14 amino acids long. The CDR3, as DNA: TGTGCCAGCAGTTACTCGAGGGGGCAGAATGAGCAGTTCTTC. This sequence encodes CASSYSRGQNEQFF.

V and J are TRBV3-1 (or the pseudogene TRBV3-2) and TRBJ2-4, with 10 bases identical to TRBD2. The germline V gene encodes CDR1 LGHDT and CDR2 YNNKEL (reference sequence). Trimming removed 4 bases from V and 7 bases from J; junction bases left unmatched: 7. There are 15 residues in the CDR3. In DNA, the CDR3 is TGTGCCAGCAGCCCTCGGACTAGCGGTGGGAACATTCAGTACTTC. Translation gives CASSPRTSGGNIQYF.

The chain has TRBV18 and TRBJ2-2; D is possibly TRBD2 (6 bases). Germline V gene sequence: CDR1 KGHSH, CDR2 LQKENI. CDR3 size: 14 residues. Trimming took off 2 bases at V and 3 bases at J, with 7 bases between the two ends. The CDR3 nucleotides read TGTGCCAGCTCACCAGGGGAGGACACCGGGGAGCTGTTTTTT. Translated: CASSPGEDTGELFF.

The genes are TRBV7-8 and TRBJ2-5; TRBD1 aligns across 9 bases. J was trimmed by 3 bases and V by 6 bases; bases with no gene match: 2. The CDR3 sequence is 13 residues long. Looked up from germline, CDR1 is SGHVS and CDR2 is FQNEAQ. In DNA, the CDR3 is TGTGCCAGCAGTCGGGACAGGGAAGAGACCCAGTACTTC. It specifies CASSRDREETQYF.

The rearrangement joins TRBV27 to TRBJ1-5; TRBD1 is a possible D gene (6 bases). The CDR3 runs to 15 residues. Germline CDR1 reads MNHEY; CDR2 reads SMNVEV (reference sequence). Trimming stripped 5 bases from V and 7 bases from J, with 18 bases between. The CDR3 spells CASSLLPQGEQPQHF. DNA of the CDR3: TGTGCCAGCAGTCTCCTACCACAGGGAGAACAGCCCCAGCATTTT.

The V and J genes are TRBV28 and TRBJ1-6; TRBD1 might be the D (5 bases). The germline CDR1 and CDR2 sequences are MDHEN and SYDVKM. Trimming removed 9 bases from V and 10 bases from J, with 13 bases in between. The CDR3 sequence is 12 residues long. CDR3 loop: CASGGLRSPLHF. The CDR3 DNA reads TGTGCCAGTGGGGGGTTGAGATCACCCCTCCACTTT.

The chain joins TRBV5-1 to TRBJ2-7, with no clear D. CDR3 size: 14 residues. Trimming took off 3 bases at V and 2 bases at J, with 12 bases between the two ends. The germline CDR1 and CDR2 sequences are SGHRS and YFSETQ. CDR3 sequence reads: CASSSTGLTYEQYF. The CDR3 nucleotides read TGCGCCAGCAGCTCGACCGGGTTGACCTACGAGCAGTACTTC.

A few counts support this clone. This chain uses TRBV3-1 (or the pseudogene TRBV3-2) with TRBJ1-6, with TRBD1 identical over 8 bases. The germline V gene encodes CDR1 LGHDT and CDR2 YNNKEL (reference sequence). J was trimmed by 7 bases and V by 5 bases; bases with no gene match: 4. The CDR3 has 14 amino acids. CDR3 sequence: CASSSGTGNSPLHF. CDR3 nucleotide sequence: TGTGCCAGCAGCTCCGGGACAGGAAATTCACCCCTCCACTTT.

The chain is built from TRBV12-3 or TRBV12-4 and TRBJ2-5, with a possible D match to TRBD2 (5 bases). The CDR3 covers 13 residues. With 1 base removed from V and 7 bases from J, the gap between germline ends came to 10 bases. The CDR3 DNA sequence: TGTGCCAGCAGTTTAGACGCCCGGGGGACCCAGTACTTC. Protein product: CASSLDARGTQYF.

In DNA form, the CDR3 reads TGCAGTGCTGTGGGCCTGCCTGGAGCTTTCTTT. Translation gives CSAVGLPGAFF. This chain connects TRBV20-1 to TRBJ1-1; D gene unclear. The CDR3 loop spans 11 amino acids. Germline CDR1 is DFQATT and CDR2 is SNEGSKA (reference sequence). V dropped 5 bases and J dropped 10 bases, with 14 bases sitting between them.

The chain combines TRBV4-1 with TRBJ2-2; D gene ambiguous. Germline lookup yields CDR1 MGHRA and CDR2 YSYEKL. This CDR3 has 13 residues. V lost 5 bases, J lost 2 bases, and 6 bases lay in between. This CDR3 reads CASSRTNTGELFF. For the CDR3, the DNA is TGCGCCAGCAGCAGAACAAACACCGGGGAGCTGTTTTTT.

The chain couples TRBV5-1 to TRBJ1-2; TRBD1 is a possible D gene (5 bases). This CDR3 has 16 residues. Trimming took off 4 bases at V and 5 bases at J, with 21 bases between the two ends. CDR1 is SGHRS and CDR2 is YFSETQ in the germline V gene. The CDR3 here is CASSRDRLSGVYGYTF. CDR3 nucleotides: TGCGCCAGCAGCCGAGACAGACTGAGTGGGGTTTATGGCTACACCTTC.

V is TRBV18 and J is TRBJ2-3; TRBD2 is a possible D gene (5 bases). Germline V gene lookup returns CDR1 KGHSH and CDR2 LQKENI. V dropped 2 bases and J dropped 0 bases, with 9 bases sitting between them. The CDR3 runs to 15 residues. Here the CDR3 reads CASSPSWTSTDTQYF. CDR3 DNA: TGTGCCAGCTCACCAAGCTGGACTAGCACAGATACGCAGTATTTT. Full variable domain (missing parts from reference TRBV18 and TRBJ2-3): NAGVMQNPRHLVRRRGQEARLRCSPMKGHSHVYWYRQLPEEGLKFMVYLQKENIIDESGMPKERFSAEFPKEGPSILRIQQVVRGDSAAYFCASSPSWTSTDTQYFGPGTRLTVL.

V and J are TRBV11-3 and TRBJ2-4; TRBD2 matches at 13 bases. The junction had 10 bases not matched to a gene; V was cut back by 5 bases and J by 0 bases. CDR1 is SGHNT and CDR2 is YENEEA in the germline V gene. This CDR3 region has 19 residues. CDR3 loop: CASSLGTSGTAGAKNIQYF. The CDR3 DNA reads TGTGCCAGCAGCCTTGGGACTAGCGGGACCGCTGGAGCCAAAAACATTCAGTACTTC.

V is TRBV18 and J is TRBJ2-7; 8 bases fit TRBD1. Germline V CDR1 and CDR2: KGHSH, LQKENI. J lost 6 bases, V lost 5 bases, and 12 bases had no gene match. The CDR3 has 15 amino acids. This CDR3 is CASSVLQGAEAEQYV. The CDR3 region has the DNA TGTGCCAGCTCAGTACTGCAGGGGGCTGAAGCCGAGCAGTACGTC.

V usage is TRBV24-1 and J usage is TRBJ1-5; D ambiguous. Germline assignment: CDR1 KGHDR and CDR2 SFDVKD. V was pared by 4 bases and J by 3 bases, with 9 bases between. The CDR3 is 14 amino acids. The CDR3 here is CATSEASLNQPQHF. Here the CDR3 DNA reads TGTGCCACCAGTGAAGCCTCCCTCAATCAGCCCCAGCATTTT.

The rearrangement joins TRBV20-1 to TRBJ1-2; tentatively, D is TRBD1 (6 bases). This CDR3 comprises 13 residues. The germline gives CDR1 DFQATT, CDR2 SNEGSKA (reference sequence). V shed 3 bases and J shed 6 bases, with 14 bases lying between them. CDR3: CSASVGQSNGYTF. The DNA for the CDR3 is TGCAGTGCTAGTGTCGGACAGAGCAATGGCTACACCTTC.

The V call is TRBV11-2, the J call TRBJ2-5; D is possibly TRBD2 (7 bases). This CDR3 is built from 15 residues. With 0 bases removed from V and 5 bases from J, the gap between germline ends came to 13 bases. Germline CDR1 SGHAT, CDR2 FQNNGV. The chain's CDR3 is CASSLEGGAGETQYF. The CDR3 coding sequence is TGTGCCAGCAGCTTAGAGGGGGGGGCCGGGGAGACCCAGTACTTC.

The V and J genes are TRBV14 and TRBJ1-3; D remains unclear. V was shortened by 5 bases and J by 4 bases, with 15 bases between the two germline ends. This CDR3 has 15 residues. Germline CDR1 reads SGHDN; CDR2 reads FVKESK. CDR3 in amino acids: CASSLRAGIGNTIYF. The CDR3 DNA follows: TGTGCCAGCAGCTTACGCGCAGGAATCGGAAACACCATATATTTT.

This rearrangement joins TRBV7-9 to TRBJ1-3; D may be TRBD1 (5 bases). The V end was cut by 0 bases, the J end by 3 bases, with 6 bases between. Germline V lookup: CDR1 SEHNR, CDR2 FQNEAQ (reference sequence). The CDR3 spans 14 residues. This CDR3 is CASSLATGGNTIYF. The CDR3, as DNA: TGTGCCAGCAGCTTAGCAACAGGTGGAAACACCATATATTTT.

The chain joins TRBV5-1 to TRBJ2-3; D might be TRBD2 (6 bases). Looked up from germline, CDR1 is SGHRS and CDR2 is YFSETQ. The CDR3 consists of 15 residues. V shed 0 bases and J shed 0 bases, with 8 bases lying between them. CDR3 nucleotide sequence: TGCGCCAGCAGCTTGGCGGGAGTGAGCACAGATACGCAGTATTTT. Translated, it gives CASSLAGVSTDTQYF.

The rearrangement joins TRBV29-1 to TRBJ1-3, with a tentative D call TRBD1 (5 bases). From germline, CDR1 is SQVTM and CDR2 ANQGSEA. Trimming stripped 4 bases from V and 3 bases from J, with 7 bases between. The CDR3 has 12 amino acids. The CDR3 sequence is CSVGQNGNTIYF. The CDR3 DNA reads as TGCAGCGTTGGACAGAATGGAAACACCATATATTTT.